Sequencing of this TCR beta chain was carried out in a study of T cell clonotyping in hematopoietic cell transplantation. General study findings and limits: Higher Inverse Simpson Index values in graft donor and pretransplant recipient predicted broader posttransplant TCR diversity.

Germline V gives CDR1 MNHEY, CDR2 SMNVEV (reference sequence). CDR3 length: 16 residues. V was shortened by 6 bases and J by 0 bases, with 15 bases between the two germline ends. Repertoires were generated with immunoSEQ multiplex PCR, while TCRdb's copy carries only in-frame clones and drops some. Of some 9,300 clones in the sample, roughly 91% were seen once. This clone was observed a single time. As yet, its antigen is unknown. Time point described: recipient sample about 28 days before transplant, after cytoreduction. Samples: about 28 days before transplant, then days 30, 100 and 180 after. The genes are TRBV27 and TRBJ1-5; D may be TRBD1 (5 bases). The sequencing here drew on peripheral blood mononuclear cells, taken before stem cell transplant. This TCR derives from a woman aged 45-65 years with chronic myeloid leukemia. Some clones in this sample may be carry-over from other donors' samples. The CDR3 region has the DNA TGTGCCAGCAGACGGGAGGGACCTTATAGCAATCAGCCCCAGCATTTT. Translating it yields CASRREGPYSNQPQHF.